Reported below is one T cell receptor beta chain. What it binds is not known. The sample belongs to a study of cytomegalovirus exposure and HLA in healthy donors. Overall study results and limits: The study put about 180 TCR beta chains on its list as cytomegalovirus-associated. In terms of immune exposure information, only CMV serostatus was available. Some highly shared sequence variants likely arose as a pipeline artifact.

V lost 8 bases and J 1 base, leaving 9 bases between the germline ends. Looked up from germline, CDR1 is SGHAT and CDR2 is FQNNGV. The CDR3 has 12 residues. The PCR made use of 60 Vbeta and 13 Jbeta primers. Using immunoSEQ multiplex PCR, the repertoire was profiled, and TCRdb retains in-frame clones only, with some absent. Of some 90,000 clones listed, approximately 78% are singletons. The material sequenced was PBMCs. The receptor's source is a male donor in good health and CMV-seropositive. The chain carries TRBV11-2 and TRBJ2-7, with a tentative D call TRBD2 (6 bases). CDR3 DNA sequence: TGTGCCAGCGGGGGGACGTCCTACGAGCAGTACTTC. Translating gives CASGGTSYEQYF.